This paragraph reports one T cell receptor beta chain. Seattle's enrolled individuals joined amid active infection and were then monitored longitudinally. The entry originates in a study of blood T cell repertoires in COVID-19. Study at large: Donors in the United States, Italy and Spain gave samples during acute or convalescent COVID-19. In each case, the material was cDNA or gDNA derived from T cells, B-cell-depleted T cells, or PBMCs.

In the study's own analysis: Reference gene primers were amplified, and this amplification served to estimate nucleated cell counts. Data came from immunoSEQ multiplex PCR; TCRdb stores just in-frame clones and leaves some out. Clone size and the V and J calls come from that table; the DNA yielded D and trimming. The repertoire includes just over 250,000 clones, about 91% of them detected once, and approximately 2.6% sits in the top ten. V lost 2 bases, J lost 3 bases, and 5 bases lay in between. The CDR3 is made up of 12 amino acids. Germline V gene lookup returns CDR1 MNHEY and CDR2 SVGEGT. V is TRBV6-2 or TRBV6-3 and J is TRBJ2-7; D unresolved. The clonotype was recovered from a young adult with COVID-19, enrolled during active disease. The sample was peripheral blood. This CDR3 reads CASSYTVYEQYF. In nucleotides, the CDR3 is TGTGCCAGCAGTTACACTGTCTACGAGCAGTACTTC.